These T cell receptor beta chains were read from a single sample in a study of blood T cell repertoires in COVID-19. Sequencing was performed with immunoSEQ multiplex PCR; in TCRdb, only in-frame clones are kept and a portion is missing. The data contain more than 300,000 clones, about 83% of them singletons. The sample comprised peripheral blood. Receptors originate from a woman aged 45-59 years with acute or convalescent COVID-19. Both conserved end residues are part of each CDR3. The D gene is left open where the match is weak. A row's size may be missing; if present it is once, few, many or a size class.

D: -
V: TRBV18
J: TRBJ1-2
size: once
DNA: TGTGCCAGCTCCCGGACGACAGGTCGTGTTAGCTACACCTTC
CDR3: CASSRTTGRVSYTF

D: -
V: TRBV18
J: TRBJ2-5
size: -
DNA: TGTGCCAGCTCAACGGGGTACCAAGAGACCCAGTACTTC
CDR3: CASSTGYQETQYF

D: TRBD1
V: TRBV19
J: TRBJ1-2
size: many
DNA: TGTGCCAGTAGTATCACAGGGGAAGGCGGCTACACCTTC
CDR3: CASSITGEGGYTF

D: TRBD1
V: TRBV5-1
J: TRBJ2-3
size: -
DNA: TGCGCCAGCAGCTCGGGACAGTACACAGATACGCAGTATTTT
CDR3: CASSSGQYTDTQYF

D: TRBD2
V: TRBV28
J: TRBJ2-1
size: -
DNA: TGTGCCAGCAGTTGGGATCTAGCGGGAGTTGGGGAGCAGTTCTTC
CDR3: CASSWDLAGVGEQFF

D: -
V: TRBV7-6
J: TRBJ1-1
size: -
DNA: TGTGCCAGCAGCTTAGTGAGGGAAGCTTTCTTT
CDR3: CASSLVREAFF

D: TRBD2
V: TRBV6-6
J: TRBJ2-3
size: -
DNA: TGTGCCAGCCATCCTAGCGGGAGGGAAGATACGCAGTATTTT
CDR3: CASHPSGREDTQYF

D: -
V: TRBV19
J: TRBJ2-1
size: -
DNA: TGTGCCAGTAGTACAGGATCCAACAATGAGCAGTTCTTC
CDR3: CASSTGSNNEQFF

D: TRBD1
V: TRBV5-1
J: TRBJ1-1
size: -
DNA: TGCGCCAGCAGCAGAGACAGGGAATTGAACACTGAAGCTTTCTTT
CDR3: CASSRDRELNTEAFF

D: -
V: TRBV19
J: TRBJ2-1
size: -
DNA: TGTGCCAGTAGCCCCGACGCTAGTTACAATGAGCAGTTCTTC
CDR3: CASSPDASYNEQFF

D: -
V: TRBV11-2
J: TRBJ2-1
size: -
DNA: TGTGCCAGCAGCTTAGCCCAGACATATGAGCAGTTCTTC
CDR3: CASSLAQTYEQFF

D: -
V: TRBV6-6
J: TRBJ1-5
size: -
DNA: TGTGCCAGCAGCGGGAGGGGGGGGAATCAGCCCCAGCATTTT
CDR3: CASSGRGGNQPQHF

D: -
V: TRBV30
J: TRBJ1-5
size: -
DNA: TGTGCCTGGAGTCGGGACTTTCATCAGCCCCAGCATTTT
CDR3: CAWSRDFHQPQHF

D: -
V: TRBV19
J: TRBJ2-4
size: -
DNA: TGTGCCAGTAAGAGGAGGTTGGGTGAAAACATTCAGTACTTC
CDR3: CASKRRLGENIQYF

D: TRBD2
V: TRBV2
J: TRBJ2-5
size: -
DNA: TGTGCCAGCAGTGGGACTAGCGGTCAAGAGACCCAGTACTTC
CDR3: CASSGTSGQETQYF

D: -
V: TRBV7-8
J: TRBJ1-4
size: -
DNA: TGTGCCAGCAGCCCTTTGAGTCAAAATGAAAAACTGTTTTTT
CDR3: CASSPLSQNEKLFF

D: -
V: TRBV30
J: TRBJ1-6
size: few
DNA: TGTGCCTGGAGTGTGGTGGACAGAGATAATTCACCCCTCCACTTT
CDR3: CAWSVVDRDNSPLHF

D: -
V: TRBV5-1
J: TRBJ2-7
size: -
DNA: TGCGCCAGCAGCTTGGCCCTGGACTTCCAAGTCGACGAGCAGTACTTC
CDR3: CASSLALDFQVDEQYF

D: -
V: TRBV5-8
J: TRBJ2-7
size: once
DNA: TGTGCCAGCAGCTTTGCCAGGGTGAGCTCCTACGAGCAGTACTTC
CDR3: CASSFARVSSYEQYF

D: TRBD2
V: TRBV5-8
J: TRBJ2-3
size: -
DNA: TGTGCCAGCAGCAAGACTAGCGGGAGATCGGATACGCAGTATTTT
CDR3: CASSKTSGRSDTQYF

D: -
V: TRBV30
J: TRBJ2-5
size: -
DNA: TGTGCCTGGACGGGGGACCAAGAGACCCAGTACTTC
CDR3: CAWTGDQETQYF

D: TRBD1
V: TRBV5-1
J: TRBJ2-3
size: -
DNA: TGCGCCAGCAGCTACAGGGGGCTTAGCACAGATACGCAGTATTTT
CDR3: CASSYRGLSTDTQYF

D: TRBD1
V: TRBV29-1
J: TRBJ2-2
size: -
DNA: TGCAGCGCGGGACAGGGGAACACCGGGGAGCTGTTTTTT
CDR3: CSAGQGNTGELFF

D: -
V: TRBV20-1
J: TRBJ2-1
size: -
DNA: TGCAGTGCTAGTGGGCCCAGCGATGAGCAGTTCTTC
CDR3: CSASGPSDEQFF

D: -
V: TRBV4-1
J: TRBJ2-6
size: -
DNA: TGCGCCAGCAGCCAAGTGGGGGGTGTAGGGGCCAACGTCCTGACTTTC
CDR3: CASSQVGGVGANVLTF

D: TRBD1
V: TRBV24-1
J: TRBJ1-1
size: -
DNA: TGTGCCACCAGAACGGGACAGGGGAAGACTGAAGCTTTCTTT
CDR3: CATRTGQGKTEAFF

D: -
V: TRBV5-4
J: TRBJ1-1
size: -
DNA: TGTGCCAGCAGCCTGGGAGTCGACAGGTTGGACACTGAAGCTTTCTTT
CDR3: CASSLGVDRLDTEAFF

D: TRBD2
V: TRBV5-4
J: TRBJ2-1
size: -
DNA: TGTGCCAGCAGCACTCTACGGGGACTAGAGGCCAATGAGCAGTTCTTC
CDR3: CASSTLRGLEANEQFF

D: -
V: TRBV30
J: TRBJ2-5
size: -
DNA: TGTGCCTGGAGTCGTAGTAGCGGAGTCCAAGAGACCCAGTACTTC
CDR3: CAWSRSSGVQETQYF

D: TRBD1
V: TRBV18
J: TRBJ1-3
size: -
DNA: TGTGCCAGCTCACCCGGACAGGGGCCATACTCTGGAAACACCATATATTTT
CDR3: CASSPGQGPYSGNTIYF

D: -
V: TRBV18
J: TRBJ2-7
size: once
DNA: TGTGCCAGCTCACCTGCCGCAACTTACGAGCAGTACTTC
CDR3: CASSPAATYEQYF